This T cell receptor (beta chain) comes out of a study of technical replicates of blood from several donors. This CDR3 is 12 amino acids long. Germline V gene lookup returns CDR1 SEHNR and CDR2 FQNEAQ (reference sequence). V was clipped by 2 bases and J by 6 bases, with 5 bases between them. Produced via immunoSEQ multiplex PCR; TCRdb's table is partial and in-frame only. The top ten hold approximately 7% of the sample, which has more than 9,000 clones, roughly 94% seen once. The clonotype comes from a human donor in good health. The sequenced sample consisted of PBMCs. The rearrangement links TRBV7-9 to TRBJ2-1; D gene unclear. The CDR3 bases are TGTGCCAGCAGCTTAATTAGCAATGAGCAGTTCTTC. Its protein product is CASSLISNEQFF. Supplemented by reference TRBV7-9 and TRBJ2-1, the full variable domain reads DTGVSQNPRHKITKRGQNVTFRCDPISEHNRLYWYRQTLGQGPEFLTYFQNEAQLEKSRLLSDRFSAERPKGSFSTLEIQRTEQGDSAMYLCASSLISNEQFFGPGTRLTVL.